Each of the 22 T cell receptor beta chains below was sequenced from the same sample in a study of T cells in Graves' hyperthyroidism and ophthalmopathy (dated by TCRdb to about 2019). Receptor amplification or capture employed multiplex PCR. TCRdb shows the sequencer as Illumina HiSeq 2000. Amplification of TCR beta CDR3 regions was carried out from RNA transcripts. The first round of RT-PCR for the TCR CDR3 was performed with the HTBI primer set and the Qiagen OneStep RT-PCR kit. The public reads were run again by TCRdb, first through fastp at Q25 and then through MiXCR, and only productive beta chains were kept. A single entry per CDR3 protein holds the most common genes and DNA from its merged rows. The sample table contains 400,000 or so distinct CDR3 sequences; only one count was recorded for about 16% of them. Roughly a fifth of the sample belongs to the ten largest clones. Input material: blood. The receptors were sampled from a woman aged 55-70 years with Graves' ophthalmopathy.

This clonotype was counted ten times or more. This sequence joins TRBV5-1 and TRBJ2-2; D gene unclear. The V end lost 5 bases, the J end lost 0 bases, and 11 bases lay between the germline ends. There are 15 residues in the CDR3. Germline values: CDR1 SGHRS, CDR2 YFSETQ. CDR3 region: CASRGGPTNTGELFF. DNA for the CDR3: TGCGCCAGCAGGGGCGGACCCACGAACACCGGGGAGCTGTTTTTT. The full variable domain, rest sourced from reference TRBV5-1 and TRBJ2-2, is KAGVTQTPRYLIKTRGQQVTLSCSPISGHRSVSWYQQTPGQGLQFLFEYFSETQRNKGNFPGRFSGRQFSNSRSEMNVSTLELGDSALYLCASRGGPTNTGELFFGEGSRLTVL.

The chain employs TRBV20-1 and TRBJ2-3; D uncertain. The CDR3 spans 14 residues. Trimming took off 1 base at V and 0 bases at J, with 8 bases between the two ends. Germline-derived CDR1 and CDR2 are DFQATT and SNEGSKA (reference sequence). The chain's CDR3 is CSARAVRSTDTQYF. The CDR3 DNA follows: TGCAGTGCTAGAGCCGTCCGAAGCACAGATACGCAGTATTTT.

In this sample, this clonotype turned up many times. The chain employs TRBV7-9 and TRBJ2-7; 8 bases map to TRBD2. The CDR3 sequence is 14 residues long. V gave up 5 bases and J gave up 2 bases; unmatched junction bases: 5. Germline CDR1 and CDR2: SEHNR and FQNEAQ (reference sequence). The CDR3 coding sequence is TGTGCCAGCAGCCTTAGCGGGGCCGCCTACGAGCAGTACTTC. This sequence encodes CASSLSGAAYEQYF.

In regard to this clonotype: One end of the junction varies from germline; a read error may be responsible. CDR3 DNA sequence: TGCGCCAGTAGTATAGTAACGGGAGGACTCCAAGAGACCCAGTACTTC. This codes for CASSIVTGGLQETQYF. The genes are TRBV19 and TRBJ2-5; 7 bases are shared with TRBD2. Per germline, CDR1 LNHDA and CDR2 SQIVND (reference sequence). There are 16 residues in the CDR3.

This clonotype has ten or more counts. The chain employs TRBV5-1 and TRBJ2-7; D perhaps matches TRBD1 (6 bases). CDR1 and CDR2 from the germline V gene are SGHRS and YFSETQ. The CDR3 extends over 16 amino acids. The V end lost 0 bases, the J end lost 3 bases, and 16 bases lay between the germline ends. CDR3 protein: CASSLGDRLKVYEQYF. DNA for the CDR3: TGCGCCAGCAGCTTGGGAGACAGGTTGAAAGTCTACGAGCAGTACTTC.

The J gene is TRBJ2-2, the V gene TRBV5-4; the match to TRBD2 covers 13 bases. From germline, CDR1 is SGHNT and CDR2 YYREEE (reference sequence). With V trimmed by 4 bases and J by 4 bases, 13 bases remained unmatched. This CDR3 has 19 amino acids. The CDR3 loop reads CASSPSLAGGPLSTGELFF. CDR3 in DNA: TGTGCCAGCAGCCCCTCACTAGCGGGAGGGCCTTTGAGCACCGGGGAGCTGTTTTTT. Using reference TRBV5-4 and TRBJ2-2 for the parts outside the CDR3, the full variable domain is ETGVTQSPTHLIKTRGQQVTLRCSSQSGHNTVSWYQQALGQGPQFIFQYYREEENGRGNFPPRFSGLQFPNYSSELNVNALELDDSALYLCASSPSLAGGPLSTGELFFGEGSRLTVL.

There are many counts of this clonotype. CDR3 bases: TGTGCCAGCTCAGGGGTGAGGGGCACCGGGGAGCTGTTTTTT. Translated, it gives CASSGVRGTGELFF. The rearrangement uses TRBV12-3 or TRBV12-4 and TRBJ2-2, with a weak D call TRBD1 (6 bases). The CDR3 extends over 14 amino acids. Trimming took off 8 bases at V and 4 bases at J, with 14 bases between the two ends.

This clonotype was counted many times. The CDR3 region is CASSLLSVMGGDTQYF. CDR3 DNA: TGTGCCAGCAGTTTACTCTCGGTAATGGGGGGAGATACGCAGTATTTT. This chain connects TRBV28 to TRBJ2-3; possible D gene TRBD2, 6 bases. Germline-derived CDR1 and CDR2 are MDHEN and SYDVKM. This CDR3 spans 16 amino acids. Trimming took 2 bases from V and 5 from J, leaving 17 bases between them.

V and J are TRBV6-1 and TRBJ2-7; no definite D call. The CDR3 length is 12 residues. Germline CDR1 and CDR2: MNHNS and SASEGT. The V and J ends lost 5 bases and 2 bases respectively, with 7 bases between them. CDR3 residues: CASSSQTYEQYF. CDR3 nucleotides: TGTGCCAGCAGTTCCCAGACCTACGAGCAGTACTTC.

This sequence joins TRBV11-3 and TRBJ2-1; weak D call: TRBD1 (5 bases). With 0 bases removed from V and 5 bases from J, the gap between germline ends came to 14 bases. Germline assignment: CDR1 SGHNT and CDR2 YENEEA. The CDR3 has 16 amino acids. DNA for the CDR3: TGTGCCAGCAGCTTAGATCCTTGGGCAGGGAACAATGAGCAGTTCTTC. Translated, it gives CASSLDPWAGNNEQFF.

This clonotype was seen many times. The CDR3 loop is CSGGSVNTEAFF. As DNA, the CDR3 is TGCAGCGGGGGGTCGGTGAACACTGAAGCTTTCTTT. The chain carries TRBV29-1 and TRBJ1-1; weak D call: TRBD1 (5 bases). The germline V and J ends were trimmed by 7 bases and 0 bases, with 9 bases remaining between them. The CDR3 has 12 residues. Per germline, CDR1 SQVTM and CDR2 ANQGSEA.

This clonotype appeared many times. The chain couples TRBV12-3 or TRBV12-4 to TRBJ2-1; 9 positions agree with TRBD2. CDR3 size: 17 residues. Germline trimming cut 7 bases from V and 2 bases from J; bases unmatched to any gene: 12. In DNA, the CDR3 is TGTGCCAGCACTCCAGTGCGGGGCGGGAGGGCCTACAATGAGCAGTTCTTC. This sequence encodes CASTPVRGGRAYNEQFF.

Only a few counts were recorded for this clonotype. The chain combines TRBV29-1 with TRBJ2-7; D could derive from TRBD1 or TRBD2 (6 bases each). Per germline, CDR1 SQVTM and CDR2 ANQGSEA. The length of the CDR3 is 14 residues. Trimming cost V 4 bases and J 5 bases, with 18 bases left between them. The CDR3 DNA reads as TGCAGCGTTGTGGGGGATGGGGGGCGCGACGAGCAGTACTTC. Residues: CSVVGDGGRDEQYF.

In this sample, this clonotype turned up many times. This chain connects TRBV11-2 to TRBJ1-2; D is undetermined. The CDR3 has 11 residues. Germline V gene sequence: CDR1 SGHAT, CDR2 FQNNGV. The V and J ends lost 8 bases and 8 bases respectively, with 12 bases between them. The CDR3 here is CASRSGDGYTF. Written as DNA, the CDR3 is TGTGCCAGCCGATCGGGCGACGGCTACACCTTC.

This clonotype has a count of ten or more. The V and J genes are TRBV12-3 or TRBV12-4 and TRBJ2-2; 9 bases agree with TRBD2. This CDR3 has 15 amino acids. The V gene end was trimmed by 8 bases and the J gene end by 2 bases; junction bases not matched to a gene: 6. The CDR3: CASSTSGSNTGELFF. The CDR3 nucleotides are TGTGCCAGCTCCACTAGCGGGTCTAACACCGGGGAGCTGTTTTTT.

This clonotype has only one observation. J is TRBJ2-2 and V is TRBV5-1; 7 bases are a match to TRBD1. Germline-derived CDR1 and CDR2 are SGHRS and YFSETQ. The CDR3 consists of 16 residues. Germline trimming cut 0 bases from V and 4 bases from J; bases unmatched to any gene: 6. The chain's CDR3 is CASSLGGQVGTGELFF. The CDR3 DNA follows: TGCGCCAGCAGCTTGGGAGGACAGGTGGGCACCGGGGAGCTGTTTTTT.

For this clonotype: Given a much more abundant clone one base away, this may be a read error. The chain recombines TRBV20-1 with TRBJ1-6, with D hard to call. Trimming took 0 bases from V and 10 from J, leaving 19 bases between them. CDR1 is DFQATT, CDR2 SNEGSKA, per germline (reference sequence). This CDR3 has 16 residues. CDR3: CSARDTPFGYGSPLHF. The CDR3 coding sequence is TGCAGTGCTAGAGATACACCGTTTGGGTACGGATCACCCCTCCACTTT.

This clonotype was seen a handful of times. This sequence joins TRBV19 and TRBJ2-7, with 11 bases aligning to TRBD1. Germline CDR1 reads LNHDA; CDR2 reads SQIVND (reference sequence). The junction had 7 bases not matched to a gene; V was cut back by 4 bases and J by 2 bases. The CDR3 loop spans 16 amino acids. The CDR3 loop reads CASSNRLGQGAYEQYF. CDR3 nucleotides: TGTGCCAGTAGTAACCGGTTGGGACAGGGGGCCTACGAGCAGTACTTC. The variable domain in full, with the rest retrieved from reference TRBV19 and TRBJ2-7, is DGGITQSPKYLFRKEGQNVTLSCEQNLNHDAMYWYRQDPGQGLRLIYYSQIVNDFQKGDIAEGYSVSREKKESFPLTVTSAQKNPTAFYLCASSNRLGQGAYEQYFGPGTRLTVT.

This clonotype was observed a few times. The chain joins TRBV5-1 to TRBJ2-6; D possibly matches TRBD1 or TRBD2 (5 bases each). V was cut by 1 base and J by 0 bases, with 14 bases left in between. CDR1 SGHRS and CDR2 YFSETQ come from the germline V gene. The length of the CDR3 is 18 residues. The CDR3 DNA reads TGCGCCAGCAGCTTGCGGAGAGGGGAAGGCTCTGGGGCCAACGTCCTGACTTTC. Encoded protein: CASSLRRGEGSGANVLTF.

To note about this clonotype: A read error is possible here, since a much larger clone lies one base away. The chain has TRBV7-9 and TRBJ2-5, with TRBD1 as a possible D gene (7 bases). The CDR3 sequence is 15 residues long. Germline V lookup: CDR1 SEHNR, CDR2 FQNEAQ (reference sequence). V was clipped by 3 bases and J by 2 bases, with 13 bases between them. CDR3 nucleotides: TGTGCCAGCAGCTTGGGGGGACAGCCACAAGAGACCCAGTACTTC. This gives the protein CASSLGGQPQETQYF.

This clonotype has ten or more counts. The chain has TRBV6-1 and TRBJ2-7; the D gene is possibly TRBD1 (6 bases). The CDR3 covers 13 residues. CDR1 is MNHNS, CDR2 SASEGT, per germline. With 3 bases removed from V and 6 bases from J, the gap between germline ends came to 12 bases. In nucleotides, the CDR3 is TGTGCCAGCAGTGAGGACAGAATCGGCGAGCAGTACTTC. Translation gives CASSEDRIGEQYF.

This clonotype showed up many times. This chain connects TRBV28 to TRBJ1-5, with TRBD1 as a possible D gene (5 bases). The germline V gene encodes CDR1 MDHEN and CDR2 SYDVKM. The CDR3 sequence is 14 residues long. With 8 bases removed from V and 6 bases from J, the gap between germline ends came to 17 bases. This CDR3 reads CASQLQGRRQPQHF. The CDR3 DNA reads as TGTGCCAGCCAGCTCCAGGGTAGGCGTCAGCCCCAGCATTTT. The full variable domain, its missing parts supplied by reference TRBV28 and TRBJ1-5, is DVKVTQSSRYLVKRTGEKVFLECVQDMDHENMFWYRQDPGLGLRLIYFSYDVKMKEKGDIPEGYSVSREKKERFSLILESASTNQTSMYLCASQLQGRRQPQHFGDGTRLSIL.